This T cell receptor beta chain was retrieved from a study of preoperative IRX-2 immunotherapy in early breast cancer. Treatment in this sample: preoperative locoregional IRX-2 cytokine immunotherapy. This phase Ib study tested locoregional IRX-2 cytokine immunotherapy given before surgery. Libraries were prepared by immunoSEQ multiplex PCR; TCRdb keeps only in-frame clonotypes and omits some of them. The sample holds 32,000 or so clones; roughly 80% are singletons and the top ten take roughly 2.5%. The clonotype comes from a human donor with breast cancer. Here the sequenced sample was lymph node tissue, taken from a patient treated with IRX-2 immunotherapy.

CDR3 in amino acids: CASSYGLAMKETQYF. The CDR3 DNA reads as TGTGCCAGCAGTTACGGACTAGCGATGAAAGAGACCCAGTACTTC. The chain combines TRBV6-8 with TRBJ2-5; 9 bases line up with TRBD2. The CDR3 consists of 15 residues. In germline, CDR1 is MNHGY, CDR2 SAAAGT. The V gene end was trimmed by 2 bases and the J gene end by 3 bases; junction bases not matched to a gene: 4.